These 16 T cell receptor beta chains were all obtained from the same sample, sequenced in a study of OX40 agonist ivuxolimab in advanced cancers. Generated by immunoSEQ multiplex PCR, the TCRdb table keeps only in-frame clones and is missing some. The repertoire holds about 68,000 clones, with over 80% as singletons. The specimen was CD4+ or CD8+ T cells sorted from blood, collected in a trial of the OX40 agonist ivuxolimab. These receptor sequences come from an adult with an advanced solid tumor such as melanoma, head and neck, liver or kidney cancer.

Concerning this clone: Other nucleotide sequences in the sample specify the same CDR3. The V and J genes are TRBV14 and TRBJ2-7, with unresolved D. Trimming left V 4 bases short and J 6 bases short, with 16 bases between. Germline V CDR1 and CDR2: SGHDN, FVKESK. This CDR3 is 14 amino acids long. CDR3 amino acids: CASSRNLWTTEQYF. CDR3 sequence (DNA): TGTGCCAGCAGCCGGAACTTGTGGACCACCGAGCAGTACTTC.

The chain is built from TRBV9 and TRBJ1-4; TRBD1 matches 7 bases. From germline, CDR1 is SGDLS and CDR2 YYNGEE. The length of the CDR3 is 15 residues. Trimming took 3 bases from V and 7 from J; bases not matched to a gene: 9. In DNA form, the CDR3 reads TGTGCCAGCAGCGAGGGGGACAGCCGACTTGAAAAACTGTTTTTT. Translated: CASSEGDSRLEKLFF.

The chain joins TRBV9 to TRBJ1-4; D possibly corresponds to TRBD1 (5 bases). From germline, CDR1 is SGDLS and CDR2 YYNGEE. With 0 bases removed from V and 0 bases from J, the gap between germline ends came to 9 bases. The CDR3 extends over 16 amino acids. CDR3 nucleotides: TGTGCCAGCAGCGTAGCAAAGGGACCAACTAATGAAAAACTGTTTTTT. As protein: CASSVAKGPTNEKLFF. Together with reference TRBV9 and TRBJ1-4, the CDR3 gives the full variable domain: DSGVTQTPKHLITATGQRVTLRCSPRSGDLSVYWYQQSLDQGLQFLIQYYNGEERAKGNILERFSAQQFPDLHSELNLSSLELGDSALYFCASSVAKGPTNEKLFFGSGTQLSVL.

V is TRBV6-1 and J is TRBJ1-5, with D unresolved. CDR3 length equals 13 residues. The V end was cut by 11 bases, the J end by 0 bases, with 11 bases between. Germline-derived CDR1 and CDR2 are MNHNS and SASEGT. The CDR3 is CAVWSYSNQPQHF. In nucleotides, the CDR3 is TGTGCCGTCTGGTCCTATAGCAATCAGCCCCAGCATTTT.

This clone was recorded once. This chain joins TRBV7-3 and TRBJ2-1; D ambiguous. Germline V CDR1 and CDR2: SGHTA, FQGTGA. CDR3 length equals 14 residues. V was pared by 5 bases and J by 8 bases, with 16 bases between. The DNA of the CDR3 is TGTGCCAGCAGCCCTCTTCCAAGGAGCTATGAGCAGTTCTTC. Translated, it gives CASSPLPRSYEQFF.

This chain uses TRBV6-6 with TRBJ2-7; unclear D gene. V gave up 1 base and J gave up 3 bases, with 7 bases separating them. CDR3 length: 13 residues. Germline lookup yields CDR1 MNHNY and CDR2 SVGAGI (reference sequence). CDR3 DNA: TGTGCCAGCAGTTACTTGGAAAGCTACGAGCAGTACTTC. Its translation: CASSYLESYEQYF.

CDR3 DNA: TGTGCTAGTGGTCCTCCCCCCTTGGACATACAGTACTTC. It encodes CASGPPPLDIQYF. This chain links TRBV12-5 with TRBJ2-7, with D perhaps matching TRBD1 (5 bases). The germline V gene encodes CDR1 LGHNT and CDR2 FRNRAP. V dropped 5 bases and J dropped 10 bases, with 18 bases sitting between them. The CDR3 spans 13 residues.

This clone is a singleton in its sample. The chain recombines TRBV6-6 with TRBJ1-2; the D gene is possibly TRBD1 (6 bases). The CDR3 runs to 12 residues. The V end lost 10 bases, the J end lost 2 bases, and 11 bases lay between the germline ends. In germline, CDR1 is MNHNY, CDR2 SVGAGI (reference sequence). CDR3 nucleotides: TGTGCCACTGAGGACAGCAACTATGGCTACACCTTC. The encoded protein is CATEDSNYGYTF.

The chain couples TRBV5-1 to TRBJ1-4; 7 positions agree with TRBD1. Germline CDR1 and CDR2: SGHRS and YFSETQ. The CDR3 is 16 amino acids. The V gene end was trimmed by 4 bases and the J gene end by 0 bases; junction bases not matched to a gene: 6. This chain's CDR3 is CASSMGQITTNEKLFF. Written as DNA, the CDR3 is TGCGCCAGCAGCATGGGACAGATAACAACTAATGAAAAACTGTTTTTT.

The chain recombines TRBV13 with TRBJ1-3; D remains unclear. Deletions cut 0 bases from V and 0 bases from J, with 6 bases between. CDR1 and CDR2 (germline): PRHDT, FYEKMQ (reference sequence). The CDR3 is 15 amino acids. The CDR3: CASSLGGFSGNTIYF. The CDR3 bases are TGTGCCAGCAGCTTAGGAGGTTTCTCTGGAAACACCATATATTTT.

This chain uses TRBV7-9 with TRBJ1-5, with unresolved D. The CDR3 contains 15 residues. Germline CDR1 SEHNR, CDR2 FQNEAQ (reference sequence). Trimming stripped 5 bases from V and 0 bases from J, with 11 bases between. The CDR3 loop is CASSPEPYSNQPQHF. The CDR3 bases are TGTGCCAGCAGCCCCGAACCCTATAGCAATCAGCCCCAGCATTTT.

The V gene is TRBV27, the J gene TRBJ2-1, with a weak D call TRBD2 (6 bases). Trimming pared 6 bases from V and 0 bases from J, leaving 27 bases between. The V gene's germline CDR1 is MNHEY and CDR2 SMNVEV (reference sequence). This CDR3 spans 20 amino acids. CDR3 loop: CASRAPGLHPDKSSYNEQFF. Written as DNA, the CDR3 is TGTGCCAGCAGAGCCCCGGGACTCCACCCGGATAAAAGCTCCTACAATGAGCAGTTCTTC.

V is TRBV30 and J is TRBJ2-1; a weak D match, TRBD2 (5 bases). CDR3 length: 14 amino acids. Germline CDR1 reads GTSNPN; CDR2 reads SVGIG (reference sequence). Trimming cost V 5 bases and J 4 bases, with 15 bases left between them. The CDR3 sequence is CAWDRGRGYNEQFF. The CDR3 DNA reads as TGTGCCTGGGACCGGGGTCGGGGTTACAATGAGCAGTTCTTC.

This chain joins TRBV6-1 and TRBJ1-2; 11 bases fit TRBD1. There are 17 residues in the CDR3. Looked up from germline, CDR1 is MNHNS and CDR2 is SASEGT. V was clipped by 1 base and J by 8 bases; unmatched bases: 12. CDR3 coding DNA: TGTGCCAGCAGTGAAGTCGGACAGGGGGCGCGCTTCTCCGGCTACACCTTC. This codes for CASSEVGQGARFSGYTF.

The CDR3 reads CASSPRPPNSGNSGNTIYF. Here the CDR3 DNA reads TGCGCCAGCAGCCCGAGGCCCCCCAACTCAGGGAACTCTGGAAACACCATATATTTT. V usage is TRBV5-1 and J usage is TRBJ1-3; possibly TRBD1 for D (5 bases). The ends were cut back, 4 bases at V and 0 bases at J, with 23 bases in the middle. Germline assignment: CDR1 SGHRS and CDR2 YFSETQ. CDR3 size: 19 residues.

CDR3 in amino acids: CASSLGVSGSVSYNEQFF. The DNA for the CDR3 is TGTGCCAGCAGCTTAGGGGTTAGCGGGAGTGTATCCTACAATGAGCAGTTCTTC. The chain links TRBV7-8 to TRBJ2-1, with 9 bases lining up with TRBD2. Germline CDR1 SGHVS, CDR2 FQNEAQ. V lost 1 base and J lost 1; bases outside the gene matches: 8. This CDR3 has 18 residues.